Each of the 17 T cell receptor beta chains below was sequenced from the same sample in a study of blood T cell repertoires in COVID-19. The repertoire was sequenced with immunoSEQ multiplex PCR; TCRdb's copy has only in-frame clones and lacks some. Among about 370,000 clones, approximately 92% were seen once, and the ten largest hold roughly 0.99%. Sample: PBMCs or T cells enriched from blood (not recorded which). Receptor source: a man younger than 30 who had recovered from COVID-19.

The genes are TRBV21-1 and TRBJ2-1; TRBD1 is the table's D call, not checked against the DNA. TRBV21-1 corresponds to a pseudogene. The length of the CDR3 is 17 residues. This CDR3 reads CASSLPRWRQGCNEQFF. The CDR3, as DNA: TGTGCCAGCAGCCTGCCGAGGTGGAGACAGGGGTGCAATGAGCAGTTCTTC.

This chain joins TRBV28 and TRBJ2-1; D may be TRBD2 (5 bases). V dropped 3 bases and J dropped 4 bases, with 7 bases sitting between them. CDR1 is MDHEN and CDR2 is SYDVKM in the germline V gene. The CDR3 loop spans 13 amino acids. CDR3 protein: CASSFSVYNEQFF. The CDR3 bases are TGTGCCAGCAGTTTTAGCGTTTACAATGAGCAGTTCTTC.

This clone was seen once. The rearrangement joins TRBV6-1 to TRBJ2-7, with TRBD2 identical over 10 bases. This CDR3 region has 16 residues. V lost 4 bases, J lost 0 bases, and 6 bases stayed unmatched. The germline CDR1 and CDR2 sequences are MNHNS and SASEGT. In nucleotides, the CDR3 is TGTGCCAGCAGTGGACCCACTAGCGGGATCTCCTACGAGCAGTACTTC. Translated: CASSGPTSGISYEQYF.

V is TRBV9 and J is TRBJ2-3, with 10 bases fitting TRBD1. CDR1 is SGDLS, CDR2 YYNGEE, per germline. The trim removed 8 bases at V and 5 bases at J, leaving 5 bases unmatched. The CDR3 sequence is 13 residues long. The CDR3 DNA reads as TGTGCCAGTAGACAGGGGGCCGGAGATACGCAGTATTTT. Protein: CASRQGAGDTQYF.

This clone was seen just once. V and J are TRBV7-2 and TRBJ2-7; TRBD1 matches at 10 bases. CDR1 is SGHTA, CDR2 FQGNSA, per germline. The CDR3 is 16 amino acids. Trimming at V came to 3 bases and at J to 2 bases, leaving 7 bases not matched to a gene. The CDR3 bases are TGTGCCAGCAGCTTTGGTGGGACAGGGGCTACCTACGAGCAGTACTTC. Residues: CASSFGGTGATYEQYF.

This rearrangement joins TRBV19 to TRBJ2-1, with 8 bases fitting TRBD2. V trimming: 5 bases; J trimming: 10 bases; junction bases outside the gene matches: 13. The length of the CDR3 is 15 residues. The germline gives CDR1 LNHDA, CDR2 SQIVND (reference sequence). The CDR3 loop reads CASSERGGRSPEQFF. The CDR3 coding sequence is TGTGCCAGTAGTGAACGGGGGGGTCGATCACCCGAGCAGTTCTTC.

The V call is TRBV13, the J call TRBJ2-3, with 10 bases fitting TRBD2. Looked up from germline, CDR1 is PRHDT and CDR2 is FYEKMQ (reference sequence). The CDR3 is 14 amino acids. The V segment lost 2 bases and the J segment 8 bases; nucleotides outside the gene matches: 4. CDR3 loop: CASSLISSGGTQYF. The CDR3 coding sequence is TGTGCCAGCAGCTTAATCTCTAGCGGGGGTACGCAGTATTTT.

This chain uses TRBV7-8 with TRBJ2-7; 7 nucleotides agree with TRBD2. The germline V gene encodes CDR1 SGHVS and CDR2 FQNEAQ. The V segment lost 4 bases and the J segment 2 bases; nucleotides outside the gene matches: 5. The CDR3 loop spans 14 amino acids. The CDR3 loop reads CASSSWGGTYEQYF. The CDR3 nucleotides read TGTGCCAGCAGCTCCTGGGGGGGAACCTACGAGCAGTACTTC.

This sequence joins TRBV27 and TRBJ2-7; TRBD2 aligns across 7 bases. Germline lookup yields CDR1 MNHEY and CDR2 SMNVEV (reference sequence). Germline trimming cut 2 bases from V and 9 bases from J; bases unmatched to any gene: 7. This CDR3 has 13 amino acids. The CDR3 loop reads CASSLAGEASQYF. The CDR3 DNA reads TGTGCCAGCAGTTTAGCGGGGGAGGCGTCGCAGTACTTC.

The chain is built from TRBV3-1 (or the pseudogene TRBV3-2) and TRBJ2-7; 10 bases line up with TRBD2. The V gene end was trimmed by 0 bases and the J gene end by 7 bases; junction bases not matched to a gene: 12. CDR3 length: 17 amino acids. The germline CDR1 and CDR2 sequences are LGHDT and YNNKEL (reference sequence). CDR3 protein: CASSQDFASGGVREQYF. In DNA, the CDR3 is TGTGCCAGCAGCCAAGATTTCGCTAGCGGGGGCGTTCGGGAGCAGTACTTC.

This clone was seen a few times. J is TRBJ2-3 and V is TRBV24-1; a weak D match, TRBD2 (6 bases). CDR1 and CDR2 from the germline V gene are KGHDR and SFDVKD. V lost 12 bases and J 1 base, leaving 16 bases between the germline ends. The CDR3 loop spans 14 amino acids. CDR3 nucleotides: TGTGCCTGCAGGGCCTCGGGGGGCACAGATACGCAGTATTTT. Residues: CACRASGGTDTQYF.

As DNA, the CDR3 is TGTGCCAGCAGCTTAGATGTCACACCGATAGCGGGAGAGTTCTATGAGCAGTTCTTC. Translated: CASSLDVTPIAGEFYEQFF. This rearrangement joins TRBV7-6 to TRBJ2-1; 9 bases are shared with TRBD2. The CDR3 contains 19 residues. The germline gives CDR1 SGHVS, CDR2 FNYEAQ. J lost 8 bases, V lost 1 base, and 18 bases had no gene match.

This clone is a singleton in its sample. The chain links TRBV2 to TRBJ2-1; 7 bases fit TRBD2. Trimming took 5 bases from V and 5 from J; bases not matched to a gene: 15. The CDR3 has 17 residues. The germline V gene encodes CDR1 SNHLY and CDR2 FYNNEI. Here the CDR3 reads CASSTTVFWRGNNEQFF. The CDR3 DNA sequence: TGTGCCAGCAGTACAACGGTTTTTTGGCGGGGGAACAATGAGCAGTTCTTC.

The chain links TRBV5-8 to TRBJ1-1; D unresolved. The V end was cut by 4 bases, the J end by 1 base, with 11 bases between. The CDR3 consists of 14 residues. Germline CDR1 is SGHTS and CDR2 is YDEGEE. CDR3 sequence reads: CASSRIGENTEAFF. The CDR3 nucleotides are TGTGCCAGCAGCCGCATCGGGGAGAACACTGAAGCTTTCTTT.

The chain carries TRBV5-4 and TRBJ2-2; 10 bases are shared with TRBD1. The CDR3 is made up of 16 amino acids. J was trimmed by 5 bases and V by 5 bases; bases with no gene match: 9. Per the germline V gene, CDR1 is SGHNT and CDR2 is YYREEE (reference sequence). The CDR3 coding sequence is TGTGCCAGCAGACCCGGGAGGGACAGGGGTACCGGGGAGCTGTTTTTT. Protein product: CASRPGRDRGTGELFF.

The V gene is TRBV19, the J gene TRBJ1-4, with 11 bases aligning to TRBD1. The V segment lost 8 bases and the J segment 8 bases; nucleotides outside the gene matches: 4. The length of the CDR3 is 13 residues. Germline lookup yields CDR1 LNHDA and CDR2 SQIVND (reference sequence). The CDR3 bases are TGTGCCAGTTCGGACAGGGGGCGAGAAAAACTGTTTTTT. As protein: CASSDRGREKLFF.

This clone was picked up a small number of times. The CDR3 sequence: CRAGGVRAGRDEQFF. CDR3 in DNA: TGCAGAGCAGGCGGGGTTAGGGCAGGGAGGGATGAGCAGTTCTTC. The chain uses TRBV29-1 and TRBJ2-1; 7 nucleotides line up with TRBD2. This CDR3 has 15 amino acids. Germline CDR1 and CDR2: SQVTM and ANQGSEA.